These 26 T cell receptor beta chains came from one sample sequenced in a study of molecular identifiers for immune sequencing clone quantification. TCRdb analysed the PCR reads with MiXCR anew, one entry per CDR3 protein. This sample has roughly 90,000 distinct CDR3 sequences, with 15% to 20% found just once. Sequenced input: naive CD8+ T cells from blood, with Jurkat cell RNA spiked in. Stated subset: FACS-sorted CD8+CD4-CCR7+CD45RA+ naive T cells. These receptors came from a human donor in good health. Some libraries in this study had Jurkat cell RNA spiked in.

There are many counts of this clonotype. The CDR3 sequence is CASSPRGGETQYF. CDR3 nucleotide sequence: TGCGCCAGCAGCCCGCGAGGGGGCGAGACCCAGTACTTC. This chain connects TRBV5-1 to TRBJ2-5; 7 bases fit TRBD1. Unmatched junction bases numbered 5, after V lost 4 bases and J lost 5 bases. Germline V lookup: CDR1 SGHRS, CDR2 YFSETQ. The CDR3 sequence is 13 residues long.

At least ten counts were recorded for this clonotype. The J gene is TRBJ2-6, the V gene TRBV27, with D perhaps TRBD1 (5 bases). The V gene lost 5 bases and the J gene lost 3 bases, with 8 bases spanning the gap. This CDR3 comprises 14 residues. The germline CDR1 and CDR2 sequences are MNHEY and SMNVEV (reference sequence). CDR3 loop: CASSQGSGANVLTF. The DNA for the CDR3 is TGTGCCAGCAGTCAGGGTAGTGGGGCCAACGTCCTGACTTTC. The entire variable domain, with the rest obtained from reference TRBV27 and TRBJ2-6, is as follows: EAQVTQNPRYLITVTGKKLTVTCSQNMNHEYMSWYRQDPGLGLRQIYYSMNVEVTDKGDVPEGYKVSRKEKRNFPLILESPSPNQTSLYFCASSQGSGANVLTFGAGSRLTVL.

This chain connects TRBV7-2 to TRBJ2-7; no clear D. This CDR3 region has 13 residues. Trimming took off 4 bases at V and 4 bases at J, with 11 bases between the two ends. Germline V gives CDR1 SGHTA, CDR2 FQGNSA. The CDR3 loop is CASSSGADYEQYF. The CDR3 DNA is TGTGCCAGCAGCTCTGGCGCGGATTACGAGCAGTACTTC.

This clonotype was seen many times. This chain uses TRBV4-3 with TRBJ1-3, with D tentatively TRBD1 (5 bases). Germline-derived CDR1 and CDR2 are LGHNA and YSLEER. V dropped 0 bases and J dropped 1 base, with 13 bases sitting between them. This CDR3 has 17 amino acids. CDR3 nucleotides: TGCGCCAGCAGCCAAGACTGGCAGGGAACATCTGGAAACACCATATATTTT. Encoded protein: CASSQDWQGTSGNTIYF.

This clonotype was seen at least ten times. V gene TRBV7-9 combines with J gene TRBJ1-1; D ambiguous. V was pared by 5 bases and J by 5 bases, with 18 bases between. The germline CDR1 and CDR2 sequences are SEHNR and FQNEAQ (reference sequence). The CDR3 is made up of 15 amino acids. CDR3 residues: CASSVVGGLGTEAFF. The CDR3 coding sequence is TGTGCCAGCAGCGTCGTCGGAGGACTTGGGACTGAAGCTTTCTTT.

This clonotype came up a few times. This sequence may be a read error, since a much larger clone differs from it by one base. V and J are TRBV6-5 and TRBJ1-2, with 10 positions matching TRBD1. Germline loops: CDR1 MNHEY, CDR2 SVGAGI. The length of the CDR3 is 15 residues. DNA for the CDR3: TGTGCCGGCAGTTCTCAGGACAGGGGGTACTATGGCTACACCTTC. This encodes CAGSSQDRGYYGYTF.

With respect to this clonotype: Relative to the germline gene, one junction end is altered; a read error may explain this. The chain combines TRBV29-1 with TRBJ2-2; a possible D gene is TRBD2 (5 bases). Germline values: CDR1 SQVTM, CDR2 ANQGSEA. The CDR3 totals 12 residues. CDR3 DNA sequence: TGTAGCGCTGAGGGTTCCGCCGGGGAGCTGTTTTTT. It codes for CSAEGSAGELFF.

As for this clonotype: This clone may be a read error of a much larger clone one base away. The gene calls are TRBV5-1 and TRBJ2-1; D unclear. The CDR3 covers 13 residues. Germline assignment: CDR1 SGHRS and CDR2 YFSETQ. The V and J ends lost 0 bases and 9 bases respectively, with 10 bases between them. CDR3 bases: TGCGCCAGCAGCTTGGAGGGCGTAATTGAGCAGTTCTTC. Translating gives CASSLEGVIEQFF.

This clonotype was detected a few times. The chain recombines TRBV11-2 with TRBJ2-1, with TRBD2 matching 8 bases. Germline trimming cut 1 base from V and 4 bases from J; bases unmatched to any gene: 3. There are 15 residues in the CDR3. The germline V gene has CDR1 SGHAT and CDR2 FQNNGV. CDR3 sequence: CASSLAGGMYNEQFF. The CDR3 coding sequence is TGTGCCAGCAGCTTAGCGGGGGGGATGTACAATGAGCAGTTCTTC.

V is TRBV19 and J is TRBJ1-2; a weak D match, TRBD1 (6 bases). This CDR3 contains 13 residues. Germline V gives CDR1 LNHDA, CDR2 SQIVND (reference sequence). Trimming shortened V by 5 bases and J by 8 bases, and 15 bases separated the two germline ends. The CDR3 sequence is CASSPWGAPGYTF. CDR3 sequence (DNA): TGTGCCAGTAGTCCATGGGGGGCGCCCGGCTACACCTTC. Variable domain in full (rest from reference TRBV19 and TRBJ1-2): DGGITQSPKYLFRKEGQNVTLSCEQNLNHDAMYWYRQDPGQGLRLIYYSQIVNDFQKGDIAEGYSVSREKKESFPLTVTSAQKNPTAFYLCASSPWGAPGYTFGSGTRLTVV.

This clonotype has a count of ten or more. V gene TRBV7-9 combines with J gene TRBJ2-3; 8 bases map to TRBD1. Germline V gives CDR1 SEHNR, CDR2 FQNEAQ (reference sequence). CDR3 size: 17 residues. The ends lost 3 bases at V and 5 bases at J; junction bases unmatched: 13. The CDR3 DNA reads as TGTGCCAGCAGCTTTTTGGCGGAGGACAGGGTGATAGATACGCAGTATTTT. Amino acids: CASSFLAEDRVIDTQYF.

The CDR3 coding sequence is TGCGCCAGCAGCCCCGACATGGCGGACTACGAGCAGTACTTC. Protein sequence: CASSPDMADYEQYF. The rearrangement links TRBV5-1 to TRBJ2-7; D unresolved. There are 14 residues in the CDR3. Germline lookup yields CDR1 SGHRS and CDR2 YFSETQ. V was shortened by 4 bases and J by 3 bases, with 14 bases between the two germline ends.

This chain uses TRBV9 with TRBJ2-3, with 7 positions matching TRBD2. Germline V lookup: CDR1 SGDLS, CDR2 YYNGEE. CDR3 length: 16 residues. V shed 0 bases, J shed 0 bases, and the junction held 4 bases outside the gene matches. The CDR3 region is CASSVVAGESTDTQYF. CDR3 coding DNA: TGTGCCAGCAGCGTAGTGGCGGGAGAAAGCACAGATACGCAGTATTTT. The entire variable domain, with the rest obtained from reference TRBV9 and TRBJ2-3, is as follows: DSGVTQTPKHLITATGQRVTLRCSPRSGDLSVYWYQQSLDQGLQFLIQYYNGEERAKGNILERFSAQQFPDLHSELNLSSLELGDSALYFCASSVVAGESTDTQYFGPGTRLTVL.

The sample holds many counts of this clonotype. This sequence joins TRBV3-1 and TRBJ1-5; D possibly corresponds to TRBD1 (6 bases). This CDR3 comprises 15 residues. CDR1 is LGHDT, CDR2 YNNKEL, per germline (reference sequence). Trimming removed 1 base from V and 4 bases from J, with 11 bases in between. Here the CDR3 DNA reads TGTGCCAGCAGCCAAGTTACGGGGACAAATCAGCCCCAGCATTTT. It codes for CASSQVTGTNQPQHF.

The chain employs TRBV6-2 or TRBV6-3 and TRBJ2-7; a weak D match, TRBD2 (5 bases). Germline assignment: CDR1 MNHEY and CDR2 SVGEGT. V was shortened by 8 bases and J by 0 bases, with 14 bases between the two germline ends. The CDR3 sequence is 14 residues long. DNA of the CDR3: TGTGCCAGCCAGGTGCGGGCTTACTCCTACGAGCAGTACTTC. Translation gives CASQVRAYSYEQYF.

This clonotype appeared many times. This rearrangement joins TRBV6-2 or TRBV6-3 to TRBJ1-5; D possibly corresponds to TRBD1 (6 bases). Germline CDR1 reads MNHEY; CDR2 reads SVGEGT. CDR3 length equals 13 residues. Trimming took 7 bases from V and 4 from J, leaving 11 bases between them. The CDR3 DNA follows: TGTGCCAGCAACCTACAGGGAAATCAGCCCCAGCATTTT. Residues: CASNLQGNQPQHF.

This clonotype occurred many times. As DNA, the CDR3 is TGTGCCAGCAGCTCCTCGACAGGGCGTGCAATCTATGGCTACACCTTC. It encodes CASSSSTGRAIYGYTF. The rearrangement uses TRBV7-9 and TRBJ1-2; 7 nucleotides line up with TRBD1. Unmatched junction bases numbered 12, after V lost 4 bases and J lost 4 bases. This CDR3 region has 16 residues. The germline V gene has CDR1 SEHNR and CDR2 FQNEAQ (reference sequence).

This clonotype has at least ten counts. V and J are TRBV7-9 and TRBJ1-1, with D unresolved. Germline CDR1 reads SEHNR; CDR2 reads FQNEAQ (reference sequence). V lost 5 bases and J lost 5, with 6 bases in between. The CDR3 runs 11 residues. The CDR3 loop is CASSPQTEAFF. Written as DNA, the CDR3 is TGTGCCAGCAGCCCGCAAACTGAAGCTTTCTTT.

This clonotype has only one observation. The chain joins TRBV7-9 to TRBJ2-7; TRBD2 matches 7 bases. Germline V gene sequence: CDR1 SEHNR, CDR2 FQNEAQ (reference sequence). V lost 5 bases to trimming and J lost 6 bases; unmatched junction nucleotides: 4. The CDR3 is 12 residues long. As DNA, the CDR3 is TGTGCCAGCAGCGATCTAGCGGCCGAGCAGTACTTC. Translation: CASSDLAAEQYF.

In regard to this clonotype: A read error may produce the germline difference seen at one junction end. V and J are TRBV14 and TRBJ2-1; D remains ambiguous. Germline V gene lookup returns CDR1 SGHDN and CDR2 FVKESK. This CDR3 is 16 amino acids long. The CDR3 is CASGPAAVDPYSEQFF. The DNA for the CDR3 is TGTGCCAGCGGCCCGGCTGCGGTCGACCCCTACAGTGAGCAGTTCTTC.

This clonotype was found a few times. V and J are TRBV19 and TRBJ2-2, with TRBD1 as a possible D gene (6 bases). The CDR3 contains 15 residues. Between the trimmed V and J ends, which lost 3 bases and 6 bases, there was a span of 14 bases. The germline gives CDR1 LNHDA, CDR2 SQIVND (reference sequence). DNA of the CDR3: TGTGCCAGTAGTATGGGTCTGACAGGCGCCGGGGAGCTGTTTTTT. Amino acid sequence: CASSMGLTGAGELFF.

Regarding this clonotype: It may be a read error: a sequence one base away is much more abundant. Since no conserved phenylalanine or tryptophan closes the CDR3, a read error is the likely cause. The chain combines TRBV14 with TRBJ2-7, with D possibly matching TRBD2 (6 bases). From germline, CDR1 is SGHDN and CDR2 FVKESK. The CDR3 totals 14 residues. V was clipped by 0 bases and J by 5 bases, with 11 bases between them. The CDR3 nucleotides are TGTGCCAGCAGCCAAGAAGGAGGGTGGAACGAGCAGTACTCC. Residues: CASSQEGGWNEQYS.

Many counts were recorded for this clonotype. The gene calls are TRBV4-3 and TRBJ2-7; the D is unclear. The germline V gene has CDR1 LGHNA and CDR2 YSLEER. Trimming took 1 base from V and 0 from J, leaving 16 bases between them. CDR3 length equals 17 residues. As DNA, the CDR3 is TGCGCCAGCAGCCAAGGGGTGATCGGGTCTAGCTCCTACGAGCAGTACTTC. It encodes CASSQGVIGSSSYEQYF.

This clonotype was seen repeatedly, ten times or more. For the CDR3, the DNA is TGTGCCAGCAGTGAACTCCTAGCGGGGTACTCCTACGAGCAGTACTTC. Protein sequence: CASSELLAGYSYEQYF. The V gene is TRBV2, the J gene TRBJ2-7; 9 bases line up with TRBD2. The CDR3 covers 16 residues. Per the germline V gene, CDR1 is SNHLY and CDR2 is FYNNEI. The junction had 5 bases not matched to a gene; V was cut back by 2 bases and J by 0 bases.

On this clonotype: Given the absence of the conserved phenylalanine or tryptophan at the CDR3 end, a read error is likely. The chain is built from TRBV13 and TRBJ2-3; possible D gene TRBD1, 5 bases. CDR1 and CDR2 (germline): PRHDT, FYEKMQ (reference sequence). The V gene lost 4 bases and the J gene lost 4 bases, with 18 bases spanning the gap. CDR3 length: 16 residues. The DNA of the CDR3 is TGTGCCAGCAGCTCCTCTACAGGAGACCCGTCAGATACGCAGTATCTT. Protein: CASSSSTGDPSDTQYL.

This clonotype was seen repeatedly, ten times or more. This rearrangement joins TRBV24-1 to TRBJ2-1, with D maybe TRBD1 (6 bases). CDR3 length equals 15 residues. Deletions cut 2 bases from V and 4 bases from J, with 11 bases between. Looked up from germline, CDR1 is KGHDR and CDR2 is SFDVKD. The CDR3 region is CATSDWQGKYNEQFF. The DNA for the CDR3 is TGTGCCACCAGTGATTGGCAGGGGAAGTACAATGAGCAGTTCTTC.